This TCR beta chain stems from a study of control samples from healthy donors and cancer patients. The CDR3 totals 15 residues. The V gene's germline CDR1 is SGHRS and CDR2 YFSETQ. Germline trimming cut 5 bases from V and 0 bases from J; bases unmatched to any gene: 7. Method: immunoSEQ multiplex PCR; TCRdb's copy keeps in-frame clones and lacks some. Altogether around 93,000 clones are present, 80% to 95% being singletons, with the ten largest covering approximately 3%. This TCR was sampled from a human donor in good health. The donor label of this sample is uncertain. The chain has TRBV5-1 and TRBJ1-1, with TRBD1 matching over 7 bases. Sequenced: blood. CDR3 bases: TGCGCCAGCAGTACGGGACAGCCACTGAACACTGAAGCTTTCTTT. This gives the protein CASSTGQPLNTEAFF.